This T cell receptor beta chain was profiled in a study of T cells in Graves' hyperthyroidism and ophthalmopathy. Notes on the study in general: Within blood appeared most thyroid clonotypes that had expanded above 0.001. In validation, the model predicted ophthalmopathy. These predictions came a median roughly 6 months before onset.

Exclusion criteria comprised uncontrolled infection, other autoimmune disease, pregnancy or lactation. Each diagnosis drew on symptoms, thyroxine, TRAb, thyroid ultrasound and orbital computed tomography findings. The TCR beta CDR3 regions underwent amplification using RNA transcripts as the source. Initially, a first-round RT-PCR of the TCR CDR3 employed the HTBI primer set. TCRdb used MiXCR to reprocess the multiplex PCR reads, holding one entry per CDR3 protein. The sample yields more than 350,000 distinct CDR3 sequences, about 15% seen once. There are a few counts of this clonotype. Its antigen is undetermined. The trim removed 2 bases at V and 9 bases at J, leaving 5 bases unmatched. CDR1 and CDR2 from the germline V gene are MNHEY and SVGAGI. The CDR3 runs 13 residues.

The rearrangement joins TRBV6-5 to TRBJ2-3; 7 bases align to TRBD1. This TCR was recovered from a woman aged 25 to 39 with Graves' ophthalmopathy. Sample: blood. The DNA for the CDR3 is TGTGCCAGCAGTTACGTCTTACAGGGGACGCAGTATTTT. This sequence encodes CASSYVLQGTQYF.